This T cell receptor (beta chain) is from a study of blood T cell repertoires in COVID-19. Across the whole study: Donors in the United States, Italy and Spain gave samples during acute or convalescent COVID-19. In each case, the material was cDNA or gDNA derived from T cells, B-cell-depleted T cells, or PBMCs.

In the authors' workflow: Reference gene primers were amplified, and this amplification served to estimate nucleated cell counts. The table came from immunoSEQ multiplex PCR; TCRdb's copy has only in-frame clones and leaves some out. From that table come the V and J calls and clone size; the DNA was used to work out D and trimming. The table has roughly 410,000 clones, approximately 91% seen once. Unmatched junction bases numbered 3, after V lost 4 bases and J lost 5 bases. Germline V CDR1 and CDR2: MRHNA, SNTAGT. The CDR3 spans 16 residues. The chain has TRBV6-4 and TRBJ2-2; 14 bases align to TRBD2. This TCR came from a woman aged 40 to 55 with COVID-19, enrolled during active disease. The sample comprised peripheral blood. CDR3 sequence: CASSAWTSGRTGELFF. CDR3 DNA: TGTGCCAGCAGTGCCTGGACTAGCGGGAGGACCGGGGAGCTGTTTTTT.